The rows below give T cell receptor beta chains drawn from one sample of a study of blood T cell repertoires in COVID-19. Using immunoSEQ multiplex PCR, the repertoire was profiled, and TCRdb retains in-frame clones only, with some absent. Found here are about 35,000 clones, about 87% of them singletons; the top ten hold roughly a tenth. Sequencing was done on a sample of peripheral blood. The receptors stem from a human donor in a cohort sampled during active COVID-19. Both conserved end residues are part of each CDR3. The order of the fields is V gene, D gene, clone size, J gene, CDR3 protein, CDR3 DNA. The D gene is left open where the match is weak. Size tells how often a clone was seen (once, few, many) or the class of an expanded clone, and some rows leave it out.

v_gene: TRBV30; d_gene: NA; abundance: once; j_gene: TRBJ2-5; CDR3aa: CAFDRAGAQETQYF; CDR3nt: TGTGCCTTCGATCGTGCAGGGGCCCAAGAGACCCAGTACTTC
v_gene: TRBV7-9; d_gene: NA; abundance: few; j_gene: TRBJ2-7; CDR3aa: CASSFGRGSSYEQYF; CDR3nt: TGTGCCAGCAGCTTCGGCAGGGGCAGCTCCTACGAGCAGTACTTC
v_gene: TRBV13; d_gene: TRBD2; abundance: NA; j_gene: TRBJ2-1; CDR3aa: CASSRGGLANEQFF; CDR3nt: TGTGCCAGCAGCCGGGGGGGACTAGCCAATGAGCAGTTCTTC
v_gene: TRBV29-1; d_gene: NA; abundance: NA; j_gene: TRBJ2-7; CDR3aa: CSAGRSYEQYF; CDR3nt: TGCAGCGCTGGGAGGTCCTACGAGCAGTACTTC
v_gene: TRBV7-9; d_gene: NA; abundance: few; j_gene: TRBJ2-2; CDR3aa: CASIFWAGNTGELFF; CDR3nt: TGTGCCAGCATCTTCTGGGCAGGGAACACCGGGGAGCTGTTTTTT
v_gene: TRBV19; d_gene: TRBD1; abundance: NA; j_gene: TRBJ1-1; CDR3aa: CASSILPPTGSGTEAFF; CDR3nt: TGTGCCAGTAGTATACTCCCACCGACAGGGTCGGGCACTGAAGCTTTCTTT
v_gene: TRBV5-5; d_gene: NA; abundance: few; j_gene: TRBJ1-5; CDR3aa: CASSLRWATDSNQPQHF; CDR3nt: TGTGCCAGCAGCTTGCGTTGGGCCACCGATAGCAATCAGCCCCAGCATTTT
v_gene: TRBV10-3; d_gene: TRBD1; abundance: NA; j_gene: TRBJ2-3; CDR3aa: CAISESGQGLTDTQYF; CDR3nt: TGTGCCATCAGTGAGTCGGGACAGGGACTCACAGATACGCAGTATTTT
v_gene: TRBV27; d_gene: NA; abundance: few; j_gene: TRBJ1-5; CDR3aa: CASSLLGQSNQPQHF; CDR3nt: TGTGCCAGCAGTTTATTGGGGCAGAGTAATCAGCCCCAGCATTTT
v_gene: TRBV7-5; d_gene: NA; abundance: NA; j_gene: TRBJ1-3; CDR3aa: CARLGGFSGNTIYF; CDR3nt: TGTGCCAGGCTGGGGGGGTTCTCTGGAAACACCATATATTTT
v_gene: TRBV9; d_gene: NA; abundance: NA; j_gene: TRBJ2-1; CDR3aa: CASSPKSTYNEQFF; CDR3nt: TGTGCCAGCAGCCCAAAGTCGACATACAATGAGCAGTTCTTC
v_gene: TRBV5-1; d_gene: NA; abundance: NA; j_gene: TRBJ1-1; CDR3aa: CASSLSGGAGNTEAFF; CDR3nt: TGCGCCAGCAGCTTGTCGGGGGGCGCGGGGAACACTGAAGCTTTCTTT
v_gene: TRBV13; d_gene: TRBD1; abundance: NA; j_gene: TRBJ2-1; CDR3aa: CASSFGDRATNEQFF; CDR3nt: TGTGCCAGCAGCTTCGGGGACAGGGCTACAAATGAGCAGTTCTTC
v_gene: TRBV6-2/TRBV6-3; d_gene: NA; abundance: NA; j_gene: TRBJ1-6; CDR3aa: CASSYESSYNSPLHF; CDR3nt: TGTGCCAGCAGTTATGAGAGCTCCTATAATTCACCCCTCCACTTT
v_gene: TRBV4-2; d_gene: NA; abundance: NA; j_gene: TRBJ2-4; CDR3aa: CASSQDLQLKNIQYF; CDR3nt: TGTGCCAGCAGCCAAGATTTACAGCTTAAAAACATTCAGTACTTC
v_gene: TRBV2; d_gene: TRBD2; abundance: NA; j_gene: TRBJ2-7; CDR3aa: CASRKLLAQSSYEQYF; CDR3nt: TGTGCCAGCAGGAAACTACTAGCGCAGAGCTCCTACGAGCAGTACTTC
v_gene: TRBV30; d_gene: NA; abundance: NA; j_gene: TRBJ1-1; CDR3aa: CAWSTRLRGTEAFF; CDR3nt: TGTGCCTGGAGTACCCGCCTTAGGGGCACTGAAGCTTTCTTT
v_gene: TRBV19; d_gene: NA; abundance: NA; j_gene: TRBJ1-1; CDR3aa: CASSNRAYEAFF; CDR3nt: TGTGCCAGTAGTAACAGAGCCTATGAAGCTTTCTTT
v_gene: TRBV14; d_gene: TRBD1; abundance: NA; j_gene: TRBJ2-5; CDR3aa: CASSQEDGTGSWETQYF; CDR3nt: TGTGCCAGCAGCCAAGAGGACGGGACAGGGTCGTGGGAGACCCAGTACTTC
v_gene: TRBV2; d_gene: NA; abundance: NA; j_gene: TRBJ2-7; CDR3aa: CATRGTAEARTYEQYF; CDR3nt: TGTGCCACCCGGGGTACGGCGGAGGCGAGGACCTACGAGCAGTACTTC
v_gene: TRBV7-8; d_gene: TRBD1; abundance: NA; j_gene: TRBJ1-4; CDR3aa: CASSLVRTGIEFAWDDEKLFF; CDR3nt: TGTGCCAGCAGCTTAGTCAGGACAGGGATTGAGTTTGCGTGGGATGATGAAAAACTGTTTTTT
v_gene: TRBV18; d_gene: NA; abundance: NA; j_gene: TRBJ2-5; CDR3aa: CASSPGGSGGETQYF; CDR3nt: TGTGCCAGCTCACCTGGTGGCAGCGGTGGGGAGACCCAGTACTTC
v_gene: TRBV5-1; d_gene: TRBD2; abundance: NA; j_gene: TRBJ2-3; CDR3aa: CASSFGLAGGISTDTQYF; CDR3nt: TGCGCCAGCAGCTTTGGACTAGCGGGAGGGATAAGCACAGATACGCAGTATTTT
v_gene: TRBV7-8; d_gene: NA; abundance: NA; j_gene: TRBJ2-7; CDR3aa: CASSLGVGELYEQYF; CDR3nt: TGTGCCAGCAGCTTAGGAGTCGGGGAGCTCTACGAGCAGTACTTC
v_gene: TRBV7-3; d_gene: TRBD2; abundance: NA; j_gene: TRBJ2-1; CDR3aa: CASSFGAGVAGSYNEQFF; CDR3nt: TGTGCCAGCAGCTTTGGGGCGGGAGTAGCGGGTTCCTACAATGAGCAGTTCTTC
v_gene: TRBV9; d_gene: TRBD1; abundance: NA; j_gene: TRBJ1-3; CDR3aa: CASSGTGFTGNTIYF; CDR3nt: TGTGCCAGCAGCGGGACAGGGTTCACTGGAAACACCATATATTTT
v_gene: TRBV7-2; d_gene: NA; abundance: NA; j_gene: TRBJ2-5; CDR3aa: CASSSVETQYF; CDR3nt: TGTGCCAGCAGCTCCGTAGAGACCCAGTACTTC
v_gene: TRBV6-1; d_gene: TRBD1; abundance: NA; j_gene: TRBJ1-1; CDR3aa: CASSDTTGTGTTEAFF; CDR3nt: TGTGCCAGCAGTGACACCACCGGGACAGGGACAACTGAAGCTTTCTTT
v_gene: TRBV7-9; d_gene: TRBD2; abundance: NA; j_gene: TRBJ2-3; CDR3aa: CASRPGLAKQYF; CDR3nt: TGTGCCAGCAGGCCGGGACTAGCGAAGCAGTATTTT
v_gene: TRBV11-2; d_gene: TRBD2; abundance: NA; j_gene: TRBJ2-6; CDR3aa: CASSSRTSGVISGANVLTF; CDR3nt: TGTGCCAGCAGCTCCAGGACTAGCGGGGTAATCTCTGGGGCCAACGTCCTGACTTTC
v_gene: TRBV4-3; d_gene: TRBD1; abundance: NA; j_gene: TRBJ1-5; CDR3aa: CASSQDRGDQPQHF; CDR3nt: TGCGCCAGCAGCCAGGACAGGGGTGATCAGCCCCAGCATTTT
v_gene: TRBV6-6; d_gene: TRBD2; abundance: NA; j_gene: TRBJ2-2; CDR3aa: CASRLAGEGTGELFF; CDR3nt: TGTGCCAGCAGGCTAGCGGGAGAGGGAACCGGGGAGCTGTTTTTT
v_gene: TRBV30; d_gene: NA; abundance: NA; j_gene: TRBJ2-2; CDR3aa: CAWSVPPLAGELFF; CDR3nt: TGTGCCTGGAGTGTACCCCCTCTAGCCGGGGAGCTGTTTTTT
v_gene: TRBV6-5; d_gene: NA; abundance: hyperexpanded; j_gene: TRBJ1-5; CDR3aa: CASSWTGNQPQHF; CDR3nt: TGTGCCAGCAGTTGGACAGGCAATCAGCCCCAGCATTTT
v_gene: TRBV19; d_gene: NA; abundance: NA; j_gene: TRBJ1-2; CDR3aa: CASSIDPGTYGYTF; CDR3nt: TGTGCCAGTAGTATAGATCCGGGTACCTATGGCTACACCTTC
v_gene: TRBV5-5; d_gene: NA; abundance: once; j_gene: TRBJ2-1; CDR3aa: CASSLGPQGYNEQFF; CDR3nt: TGTGCCAGCAGCTTGGGGCCCCAGGGGTACAATGAGCAGTTCTTC
v_gene: TRBV7-6; d_gene: TRBD1; abundance: NA; j_gene: TRBJ1-1; CDR3aa: CASSRGTGGRAEAFF; CDR3nt: TGTGCCAGCAGCAGGGGGACAGGGGGTAGGGCTGAAGCTTTCTTT
v_gene: TRBV7-2; d_gene: NA; abundance: NA; j_gene: TRBJ2-5; CDR3aa: CASSLGLRQGNQETQYF; CDR3nt: TGTGCCAGCAGCTTAGGGCTGCGGCAGGGTAACCAAGAGACCCAGTACTTC
v_gene: TRBV7-6; d_gene: TRBD1; abundance: NA; j_gene: TRBJ2-1; CDR3aa: CASSSGQGAYNEQFF; CDR3nt: TGTGCCAGCAGCTCTGGACAGGGAGCCTACAATGAGCAGTTCTTC
v_gene: TRBV10-1; d_gene: NA; abundance: NA; j_gene: TRBJ1-6; CDR3aa: CASSREGKSYTNSPLHF; CDR3nt: TGCGCCAGCAGTCGGGAGGGGAAGAGCTATACTAATTCACCCCTCCACTTT
v_gene: TRBV28; d_gene: TRBD1; abundance: once; j_gene: TRBJ1-5; CDR3aa: CASSSSGTGVSQPQHF; CDR3nt: TGTGCCAGCAGTTCTTCCGGGACAGGGGTGAGTCAGCCCCAGCATTTT
v_gene: TRBV19; d_gene: TRBD1; abundance: NA; j_gene: TRBJ2-7; CDR3aa: CASSRGQGGEQYF; CDR3nt: TGTGCCAGTAGTAGGGGACAGGGAGGCGAGCAGTACTTC
v_gene: TRBV6-2/TRBV6-3; d_gene: TRBD1; abundance: NA; j_gene: TRBJ2-2; CDR3aa: CASSYLAPGQGTGELFF; CDR3nt: TGTGCCAGCAGTTACCTTGCTCCGGGACAGGGCACCGGGGAGCTGTTTTTT
v_gene: TRBV4-1; d_gene: NA; abundance: NA; j_gene: TRBJ2-6; CDR3aa: CASSQFEGEASAGANVLTF; CDR3nt: TGCGCCAGCAGCCAGTTTGAGGGGGAAGCCTCAGCTGGGGCCAACGTCCTGACTTTC
v_gene: TRBV19; d_gene: NA; abundance: NA; j_gene: TRBJ2-2; CDR3aa: CASRGPGVRAGELFF; CDR3nt: TGTGCCAGTAGAGGGCCGGGAGTAAGGGCCGGGGAGCTGTTTTTT
v_gene: TRBV3-1/TRBV3-2; d_gene: TRBD1; abundance: once; j_gene: TRBJ2-2; CDR3aa: CATEPGTGVTGELFF; CDR3nt: TGTGCCACCGAACCGGGGACAGGGGTCACCGGGGAGCTGTTTTTT
v_gene: TRBV5-4; d_gene: TRBD1; abundance: NA; j_gene: TRBJ1-3; CDR3aa: CASSLWTSGDRGTIYF; CDR3nt: TGTGCCAGCAGCTTGTGGACGTCGGGGGACAGGGGCACCATATATTTT
v_gene: TRBV19; d_gene: TRBD1; abundance: NA; j_gene: TRBJ2-7; CDR3aa: CASSIGTGESHEQYF; CDR3nt: TGTGCCAGTAGTATAGGGACAGGGGAGAGCCACGAGCAGTACTTC
v_gene: TRBV10-3; d_gene: TRBD2; abundance: NA; j_gene: TRBJ2-1; CDR3aa: CAISEGAAGVNEQFF; CDR3nt: TGTGCCATCAGTGAAGGCGCGGCGGGGGTGAATGAGCAGTTCTTC